These 16 T cell receptor beta chains were sequenced from one sample in a study of cytotoxic CD8 clonotypes in ibrutinib-treated CLL. Here immunoSEQ multiplex PCR was the method, and the copy in TCRdb shows in-frame clones only, minus some. Here the sample spans about 140,000 clones, approximately 80% being singletons. Sample: PBMCs, taken after 12 months of ibrutinib treatment. These TCRs come from a human donor with chronic lymphocytic leukemia.

This clone occurred a few times. V gene TRBV28 combines with J gene TRBJ1-1; D possibly corresponds to TRBD1 (6 bases). Germline V gene sequence: CDR1 MDHEN, CDR2 SYDVKM. The CDR3 totals 14 residues. Trimming took off 6 bases at V and 4 bases at J, with 15 bases between the two ends. The CDR3 spells CASRIGQPITEAFF. The CDR3 nucleotides read TGTGCCAGCAGGATAGGACAGCCTATCACTGAAGCTTTCTTT. The whole variable domain, remainder taken from reference TRBV28 and TRBJ1-1, is DVKVTQSSRYLVKRTGEKVFLECVQDMDHENMFWYRQDPGLGLRLIYFSYDVKMKEKGDIPEGYSVSREKKERFSLILESASTNQTSMYLCASRIGQPITEAFFGQGTRLTVV.

This clone was counted a few times. The genes are TRBV2 and TRBJ2-7; 14 nucleotides agree with TRBD2. J gave up 5 bases and V 4 bases, and 4 bases lay outside the gene matches. The CDR3 has 15 residues. Germline V gives CDR1 SNHLY, CDR2 FYNNEI. In DNA, the CDR3 is TGTGCCAGCAGTGGACTAGCGGGAGGGCTGAACGAGCAGTACTTC. As protein: CASSGLAGGLNEQYF.

The V gene is TRBV5-5, the J gene TRBJ2-2; D possibly corresponds to TRBD2 (6 bases). This CDR3 contains 14 residues. Deletions cut 4 bases from V and 6 bases from J, with 13 bases between. From germline, CDR1 is SGHKS and CDR2 YYEKEE (reference sequence). CDR3 in DNA: TGTGCCAGCAGCCCCCCTACGGGAGCCGGGGAGCTGTTTTTT. Its translation: CASSPPTGAGELFF.

J is TRBJ2-7 and V is TRBV28; 9 positions agree with TRBD1. Trimming cost V 7 bases and J 1 base; bases outside gene matches: 11. Germline CDR1 and CDR2: MDHEN and SYDVKM. The CDR3 is 16 residues long. CDR3 loop: CASTPPPGQGSYEQYF. The CDR3 DNA reads TGTGCCAGCACCCCTCCGCCTGGACAGGGGTCCTACGAGCAGTACTTC.

The rearrangement links TRBV18 to TRBJ2-3, with D uncertain. Trimming took off 6 bases at V and 4 bases at J, with 14 bases between the two ends. Germline CDR1 KGHSH, CDR2 LQKENI. The CDR3 contains 14 residues. The CDR3: CASSGSNFPDTQYF. DNA for the CDR3: TGTGCCAGCTCGGGTAGTAATTTTCCAGATACGCAGTATTTT.

The chain joins TRBV7-3 to TRBJ1-5; D possibly corresponds to TRBD1 (6 bases). CDR3 size: 15 residues. Trimming stripped 5 bases from V and 3 bases from J, with 14 bases between. CDR1 and CDR2 (germline): SGHTA, FQGTGA. The CDR3 coding sequence is TGTGCCAGCAGCGACACAGGGTATTTCAATCAGCCCCAGCATTTT. Residues: CASSDTGYFNQPQHF.

The chain uses TRBV28 and TRBJ1-3, with 7 bases that match TRBD1. Germline CDR1 and CDR2: MDHEN and SYDVKM. The length of the CDR3 is 15 residues. With V trimmed by 5 bases and J by 5 bases, 9 bases remained unmatched. CDR3 DNA sequence: TGTGCCAGCAGTCCCCTACTGACAGGGCGAAACACCATATATTTT. This gives the protein CASSPLLTGRNTIYF. The full variable domain, with the rest looked up from reference TRBV28 and TRBJ1-3, is DVKVTQSSRYLVKRTGEKVFLECVQDMDHENMFWYRQDPGLGLRLIYFSYDVKMKEKGDIPEGYSVSREKKERFSLILESASTNQTSMYLCASSPLLTGRNTIYFGEGSWLTVV.

Here the CDR3 reads CASSFRGQKQFF. DNA for the CDR3: TGTGCCAGCAGTTTTCGGGGCCAGAAGCAGTTCTTC. V usage is TRBV27 and J usage is TRBJ2-1, with D perhaps assigned TRBD1 or TRBD2 (5 bases each). Per the germline V gene, CDR1 is MNHEY and CDR2 is SMNVEV (reference sequence). V was clipped by 3 bases and J by 11 bases, with 11 bases between them. This CDR3 is built from 12 residues.

The J gene is TRBJ2-2, the V gene TRBV10-3; no definite D call. Germline V CDR1 and CDR2: ENHRY, SYGVKD. V was clipped by 3 bases and J by 5 bases, with 10 bases between them. The CDR3 spans 14 residues. The CDR3 nucleotides read TGTGCCATCAGTGATGTGGGCTTTACCGGGGAGCTGTTTTTT. Amino acid sequence: CAISDVGFTGELFF.

The V gene is TRBV5-1, the J gene TRBJ2-5, with 12 bases that match TRBD2. Per the germline V gene, CDR1 is SGHRS and CDR2 is YFSETQ. The J segment lost 2 bases and the V segment lost 3 bases, leaving 2 bases of the junction unmatched. The CDR3 spans 15 residues. This CDR3 is CASSYGLAGQETQYF. For the CDR3, the DNA is TGCGCCAGCAGCTACGGACTAGCGGGACAAGAGACCCAGTACTTC.

The chain carries TRBV6-5 and TRBJ2-7, with unresolved D. Trimming took 2 bases from V and 3 from J, leaving 5 bases between them. The CDR3 spans 12 residues. The germline gives CDR1 MNHEY, CDR2 SVGAGI. CDR3 in amino acids: CASSYRLYEQYF. The CDR3 DNA is TGTGCCAGCAGTTACCGCCTCTACGAGCAGTACTTC.

The genes are TRBV27 and TRBJ1-1, with D possibly being TRBD1 (5 bases). The CDR3 runs to 14 residues. CDR1 is MNHEY and CDR2 is SMNVEV in the germline V gene (reference sequence). Trimming took off 2 bases at V and 4 bases at J, with 11 bases between the two ends. The CDR3 here is CASSLRGGVTEAFF. The CDR3 DNA is TGTGCCAGCAGTTTACGGGGCGGGGTCACTGAAGCTTTCTTT.

The J gene is TRBJ2-7, the V gene TRBV29-1; 9 bases line up with TRBD1. The CDR3 extends over 13 amino acids. Germline V CDR1 and CDR2: SQVTM, ANQGSEA. The J segment lost 6 bases and the V segment lost 5 bases, leaving 8 bases of the junction unmatched. The CDR3 DNA sequence: TGCAGCGTTAGGACAGGGGCTTCCATCGAGCAGTACTTC. It specifies CSVRTGASIEQYF.

There are a few counts of this clone. The rearrangement links TRBV29-1 to TRBJ2-7; no firm D call. This CDR3 comprises 13 residues. Trimming cost V 4 bases and J 4 bases, with 14 bases left between them. Looked up from germline, CDR1 is SQVTM and CDR2 is ANQGSEA. CDR3 in amino acids: CSVAIGWSYEQYF. The CDR3 bases are TGCAGCGTTGCGATTGGGTGGAGTTACGAGCAGTACTTC.

This clone occurred once. This chain uses TRBV28 with TRBJ2-2; D assignment may be TRBD1 or TRBD2 (7 bases each). Trimming pared 7 bases from V and 6 bases from J, leaving 21 bases between. Per germline, CDR1 MDHEN and CDR2 SYDVKM. The CDR3 runs to 16 residues. The CDR3 coding sequence is TGTGCCAGCACCCAGGGAGGGGGCGGGAAGTCCGGGGAGCTGTTTTTT. Translated, it gives CASTQGGGGKSGELFF. Full variable domain (outside the CDR3, taken from reference TRBV28 and TRBJ2-2): DVKVTQSSRYLVKRTGEKVFLECVQDMDHENMFWYRQDPGLGLRLIYFSYDVKMKEKGDIPEGYSVSREKKERFSLILESASTNQTSMYLCASTQGGGGKSGELFFGEGSRLTVL.

The chain combines TRBV19 with TRBJ1-5; D is unresolved. The CDR3 consists of 14 residues. The germline CDR1 and CDR2 sequences are LNHDA and SQIVND (reference sequence). V gave up 2 bases and J gave up 5 bases, with 10 bases separating them. CDR3 DNA: TGTGCCAGTAGTATAATAGGGTACGATCAGCCCCAGCATTTT. It specifies CASSIIGYDQPQHF.